Listed here is a single TCR beta chain. Its antigen is currently unknown. Sequencing used immunoSEQ multiplex PCR; TCRdb keeps in-frame clones, though not all of them. The sample includes some 110,000 clones, about nine tenths of them seen just once. The source of the sample is a study of T cell responses to AZD1222 COVID-19 vaccine. General study results and limits: Epitopes outside B.1.351 and B.1.1.7 mutated regions reportedly drew nearly half of spike TCRs. Only a handful of people who got AZD1222 tested seropositive at baseline. With two AZD1222 doses given, Spike-specific TCR breadth and depth both rose.

Material: peripheral blood, obtained 28 days after the second dose of the MenACWY control vaccine. This sequence was found in an adult who received the MenACWY meningococcal vaccine as a control.

CDR3 nucleotides: TGTGCCAGCAGCCCGGGCGGGGGGACTAACTATGGCTACACCTTC. Encoded protein: CASSPGGGTNYGYTF. The J gene is TRBJ1-2, the V gene TRBV7-2, with a tentative D call TRBD1 (5 bases). The germline CDR1 and CDR2 sequences are SGHTA and FQGNSA. The CDR3 runs to 15 residues. The ends were cut back, 5 bases at V and 0 bases at J, with 13 bases in the middle. Filled out from reference TRBV7-2 and TRBJ1-2, the complete variable domain reads GAGVSQSPSNKVTEKGKDVELRCDPISGHTALYWYRQSLGQGLEFLIYFQGNSAPDKSGLPSDRFSAERTGGSVSTLTIQRTQQEDSAVYLCASSPGGGTNYGYTFGSGTRLTVV.